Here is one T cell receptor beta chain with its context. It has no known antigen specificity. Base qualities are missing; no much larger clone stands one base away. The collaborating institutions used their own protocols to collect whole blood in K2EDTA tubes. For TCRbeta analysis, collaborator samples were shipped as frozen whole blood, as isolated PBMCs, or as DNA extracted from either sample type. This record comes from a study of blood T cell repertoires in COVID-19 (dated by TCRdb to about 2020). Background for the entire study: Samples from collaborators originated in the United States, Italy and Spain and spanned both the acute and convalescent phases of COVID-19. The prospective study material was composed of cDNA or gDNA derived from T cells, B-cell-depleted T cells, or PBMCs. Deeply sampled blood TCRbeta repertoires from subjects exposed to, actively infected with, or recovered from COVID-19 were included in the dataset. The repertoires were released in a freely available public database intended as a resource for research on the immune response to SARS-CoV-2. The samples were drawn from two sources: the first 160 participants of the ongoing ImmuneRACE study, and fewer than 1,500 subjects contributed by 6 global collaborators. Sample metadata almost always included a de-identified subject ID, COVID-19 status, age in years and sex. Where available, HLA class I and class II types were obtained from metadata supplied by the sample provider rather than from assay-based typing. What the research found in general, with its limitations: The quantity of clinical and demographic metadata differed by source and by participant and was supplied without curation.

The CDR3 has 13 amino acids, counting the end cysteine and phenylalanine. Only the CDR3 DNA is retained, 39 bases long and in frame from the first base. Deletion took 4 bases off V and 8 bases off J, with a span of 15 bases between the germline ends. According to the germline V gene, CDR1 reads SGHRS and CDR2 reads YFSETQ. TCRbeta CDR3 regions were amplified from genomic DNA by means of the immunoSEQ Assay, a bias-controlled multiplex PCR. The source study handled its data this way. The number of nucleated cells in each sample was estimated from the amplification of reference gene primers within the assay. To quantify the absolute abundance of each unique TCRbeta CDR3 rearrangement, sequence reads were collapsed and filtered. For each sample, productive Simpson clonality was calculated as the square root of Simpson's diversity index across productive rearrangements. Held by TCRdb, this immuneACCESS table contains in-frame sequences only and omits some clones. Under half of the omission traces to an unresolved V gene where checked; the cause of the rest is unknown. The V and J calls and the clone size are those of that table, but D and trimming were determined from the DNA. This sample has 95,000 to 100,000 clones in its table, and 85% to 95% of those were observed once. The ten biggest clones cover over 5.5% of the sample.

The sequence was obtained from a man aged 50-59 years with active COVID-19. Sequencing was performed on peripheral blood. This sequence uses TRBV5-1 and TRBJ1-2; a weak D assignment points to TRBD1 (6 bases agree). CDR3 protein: CASSQPTGSGYTF. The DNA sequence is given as TGCGCCAGCAGCCAACCCACAGGGAGCGGCTACACCTTC.